This entry lists 19 T cell receptor beta chains sequenced from one sample in a study of cytomegalovirus exposure and HLA in healthy donors. The PCR ran on 60 Vbeta and 13 Jbeta primers. The table came from immunoSEQ multiplex PCR; TCRdb's copy has only in-frame clones and leaves some out. This sample carries some 130,000 clones, around 63% of them seen once, and the ten largest clones take approximately 1.6%. Source material: PBMCs. These receptors originate from a human donor in good health.

The chain is built from TRBV9 and TRBJ2-1; 7 bases fit TRBD1. This CDR3 has 15 residues. J was trimmed by 6 bases and V by 4 bases; bases with no gene match: 10. Germline V lookup: CDR1 SGDLS, CDR2 YYNGEE. DNA of the CDR3: TGTGCCAGCAGCAGAGGACAGGCGACAAGCAATGAGCAGTTCTTC. It specifies CASSRGQATSNEQFF.

The rearrangement uses TRBV10-3 and TRBJ2-7; 10 bases agree with TRBD1. This CDR3 has 14 amino acids. V shed 6 bases and J 3 bases; nucleotides not matched to a gene: 5. Germline loops: CDR1 ENHRY, CDR2 SYGVKD. The CDR3 nucleotides read TGTGCCATCAGGGGGGACAGGGGAAGCTACGAGCAGTACTTC. Its translation is CAIRGDRGSYEQYF.

CDR3 residues: CASSRRGNPLDEQYF. DNA of the CDR3: TGTGCCAGCAGCCGGCGGGGAAACCCTCTCGACGAGCAGTACTTC. The chain combines TRBV14 with TRBJ2-7, with D perhaps TRBD2 (6 bases). The CDR3 runs 15 residues. CDR1 is SGHDN, CDR2 FVKESK, per germline. V lost 4 bases to trimming and J lost 5 bases, with 18 bases between them.

A note on this clone: In the same sample, other DNA sequences code for this CDR3. The chain combines TRBV5-1 with TRBJ2-2, with 16 bases lining up with TRBD2. Per germline, CDR1 SGHRS and CDR2 YFSETQ. With 4 bases clipped from V and 5 bases from J, the junction kept 2 bases outside the gene matches. The length of the CDR3 is 16 residues. Here the CDR3 reads CASSPGLAGGTGELFF. For the CDR3, the DNA is TGCGCCAGCAGCCCGGGACTAGCGGGAGGGACCGGGGAGCTGTTTTTT.

This rearrangement joins TRBV29-1 to TRBJ2-3; D remains ambiguous. The CDR3 covers 14 residues. V was trimmed by 5 bases and J by 0 bases, leaving 12 bases between them. Germline values: CDR1 SQVTM, CDR2 ANQGSEA. CDR3 in DNA: TGCAGCGTTCTACCCCGCTCTAGCACAGATACGCAGTATTTT. Amino acid sequence: CSVLPRSSTDTQYF.

V is TRBV29-1 and J is TRBJ2-3; D is unresolved. CDR3 length equals 12 residues. Per the germline V gene, CDR1 is SQVTM and CDR2 is ANQGSEA. Trimming took 4 bases from V and 1 from J, leaving 6 bases between them. The chain's CDR3 is CSVVRGTDTQYF. The CDR3 nucleotides are TGCAGCGTTGTACGGGGCACAGATACGCAGTATTTT.

This clone was found a few times. J is TRBJ2-1 and V is TRBV9; weak D call: TRBD2 (6 bases). CDR3 length: 15 amino acids. Trimming removed 1 base from V and 8 bases from J, with 16 bases in between. Germline V CDR1 and CDR2: SGDLS, YYNGEE. CDR3 sequence (DNA): TGTGCCAGCAGCGTAAGCGGGCTGACATTAGATGAGCAGTTCTTC. It is translated as CASSVSGLTLDEQFF.

The rearrangement joins TRBV28 to TRBJ1-3; 7 bases are shared with TRBD1. CDR3 length: 15 residues. Trimming at V came to 6 bases and at J to 4 bases, leaving 9 bases not matched to a gene. Germline CDR1 reads MDHEN; CDR2 reads SYDVKM. The CDR3 spells CASSYHGTAGNTIYF. The DNA for the CDR3 is TGTGCCAGCAGCTATCATGGGACAGCCGGAAACACCATATATTTT.

The sample holds a few counts of this clone. The chain combines TRBV7-6 with TRBJ2-1, with 8 nucleotides matching TRBD2. Germline-derived CDR1 and CDR2 are SGHVS and FNYEAQ. V was pared by 5 bases and J by 0 bases, with 12 bases of the junction left unmatched. The CDR3 totals 18 residues. CDR3 bases: TGTGCCAGCAGCCCGGGGGGCGGGAGGAGTACCTCCTACAATGAGCAGTTCTTC. It yields the protein CASSPGGGRSTSYNEQFF.

V and J are TRBV29-1 and TRBJ2-3; possibly TRBD2 for D (5 bases). V was trimmed by 4 bases and J by 3 bases, leaving 8 bases between them. Germline CDR1 reads SQVTM; CDR2 reads ANQGSEA. The CDR3 is made up of 12 amino acids. CDR3 residues: CSVGRGTDTQYF. CDR3 nucleotide sequence: TGCAGCGTTGGTAGAGGGACAGATACGCAGTATTTT.

This clone was detected only a few times. The rearrangement links TRBV7-9 to TRBJ2-6, with no clear D. The length of the CDR3 is 15 residues. Germline-derived CDR1 and CDR2 are SEHNR and FQNEAQ (reference sequence). Trimming cost V 7 bases and J 0 bases, with 10 bases left between them. The CDR3 loop is CASTSGSSGANVLTF. CDR3 coding DNA: TGTGCCAGCACCTCCGGTAGCTCTGGGGCCAACGTCCTGACTTTC.

The chain recombines TRBV6-5 with TRBJ1-1, with 7 bases that match TRBD1. Germline loops: CDR1 MNHEY, CDR2 SVGAGI. This CDR3 has 12 amino acids. Trimming cost V 5 bases and J 7 bases; bases outside gene matches: 4. CDR3 loop: CASSAPGGEAFF. The CDR3 nucleotides are TGTGCCAGCAGTGCCCCAGGGGGTGAAGCTTTCTTT.

This sequence joins TRBV19 and TRBJ2-7; 9 nucleotides match TRBD1. V was clipped by 6 bases and J by 2 bases; unmatched bases: 2. The CDR3 spans 13 residues. Germline V CDR1 and CDR2: LNHDA, SQIVND (reference sequence). CDR3 coding DNA: TGTGCCAGTAGCGGGGACAGGGCCTACGAGCAGTACTTC. Its translation is CASSGDRAYEQYF.

The chain carries TRBV4-2 and TRBJ2-3; possibly TRBD2 for D (5 bases). This CDR3 is built from 14 residues. V lost 1 base and J 3 bases, leaving 8 bases between the germline ends. From germline, CDR1 is LGHNA and CDR2 YNFKEQ. CDR3 residues: CASSQVERTDTQYF. CDR3 in DNA: TGTGCCAGCAGCCAAGTAGAGCGGACAGATACGCAGTATTTT.

In its sample, this clone was seen a few times. This chain connects TRBV29-1 to TRBJ1-1; a weak D match, TRBD1 (5 bases). Looked up from germline, CDR1 is SQVTM and CDR2 is ANQGSEA. Between the trimmed V and J ends, which lost 3 bases and 5 bases, there was a span of 13 bases. This CDR3 spans 13 amino acids. The DNA for the CDR3 is TGCAGCGTTGAGGGGGGTGTGCCGACTGAAGCTTTCTTT. Amino acids: CSVEGGVPTEAFF.

CDR3 amino acids: CASSLANSNQPQHF. The DNA for the CDR3 is TGTGCCAGCAGCTTAGCCAATAGCAATCAGCCCCAGCATTTT. This chain links TRBV7-8 with TRBJ1-5, with D unclear. The CDR3 is 14 amino acids. Germline CDR1 reads SGHVS; CDR2 reads FQNEAQ. V was trimmed by 0 bases and J by 0 bases, leaving 3 bases between them.

The chain couples TRBV19 to TRBJ2-7; TRBD1 matches at 9 bases. J was trimmed by 2 bases and V by 3 bases; bases with no gene match: 5. In germline, CDR1 is LNHDA, CDR2 SQIVND (reference sequence). This CDR3 is 15 amino acids long. The CDR3 region has the DNA TGTGCCAGTAGTATCGGACAGGGGACCCCCTACGAGCAGTACTTC. Translation: CASSIGQGTPYEQYF.

V usage is TRBV28 and J usage is TRBJ2-7, with 9 nucleotides matching TRBD2. V lost 8 bases to trimming and J lost 5 bases; unmatched junction nucleotides: 7. Germline lookup yields CDR1 MDHEN and CDR2 SYDVKM. This CDR3 is 13 amino acids long. CDR3 coding DNA: TGTGCCAGCCACTTTAGCGGGAGCAACGAGCAGTACTTC. It yields the protein CASHFSGSNEQYF.

V is TRBV28 and J is TRBJ2-7; weak D call: TRBD1 (6 bases). V was pared by 2 bases and J by 4 bases, with 21 bases between. The CDR3 contains 17 residues. Germline-derived CDR1 and CDR2 are MDHEN and SYDVKM. The chain's CDR3 is CASSLTPTGSVPYEQYF. In DNA form, the CDR3 reads TGTGCCAGCAGTTTAACACCTACAGGGAGCGTCCCGTACGAGCAGTACTTC.